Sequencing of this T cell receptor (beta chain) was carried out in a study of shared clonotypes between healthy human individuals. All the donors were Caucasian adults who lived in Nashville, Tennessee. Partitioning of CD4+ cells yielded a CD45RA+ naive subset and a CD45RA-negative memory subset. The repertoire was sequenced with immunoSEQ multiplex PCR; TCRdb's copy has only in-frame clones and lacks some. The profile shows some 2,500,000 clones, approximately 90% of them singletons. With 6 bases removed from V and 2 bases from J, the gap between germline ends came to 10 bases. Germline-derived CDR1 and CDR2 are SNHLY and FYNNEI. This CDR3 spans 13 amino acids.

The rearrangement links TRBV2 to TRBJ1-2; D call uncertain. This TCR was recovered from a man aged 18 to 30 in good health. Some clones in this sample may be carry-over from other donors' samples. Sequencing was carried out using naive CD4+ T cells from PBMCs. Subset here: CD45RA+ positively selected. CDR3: CASSRADNYGYTF. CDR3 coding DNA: TGTGCCAGCAGCAGAGCAGACAACTATGGCTACACCTTC.